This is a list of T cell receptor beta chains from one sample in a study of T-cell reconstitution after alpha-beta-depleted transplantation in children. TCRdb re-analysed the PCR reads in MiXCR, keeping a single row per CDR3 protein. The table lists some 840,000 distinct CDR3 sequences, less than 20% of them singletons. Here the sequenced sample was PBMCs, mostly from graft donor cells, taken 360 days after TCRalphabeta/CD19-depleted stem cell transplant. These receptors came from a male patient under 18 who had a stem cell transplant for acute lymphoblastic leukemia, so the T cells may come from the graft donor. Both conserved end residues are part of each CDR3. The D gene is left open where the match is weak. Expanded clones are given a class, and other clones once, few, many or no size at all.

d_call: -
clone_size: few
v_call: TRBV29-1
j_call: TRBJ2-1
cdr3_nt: TGCAGCGTTGGGGCCATCGAGCAGTTCTTC
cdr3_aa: CSVGAIEQFF

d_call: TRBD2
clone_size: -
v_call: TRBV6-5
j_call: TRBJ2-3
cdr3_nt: TGTGCCAGCAGTTACGGGTCGGGACTAGCGACAGATACGCAGTATTTT
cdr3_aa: CASSYGSGLATDTQYF

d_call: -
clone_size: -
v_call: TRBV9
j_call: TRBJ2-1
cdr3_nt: TGTGCCAGCAGCGCCCGGATGGGGGGGCCCAGGAGGAGTTCCTACAATGAGCAGTTCTTC
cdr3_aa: CASSARMGGPRRSSYNEQFF

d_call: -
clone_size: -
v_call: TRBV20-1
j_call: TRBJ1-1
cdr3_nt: TGCAGTGCTAAGGGCCCGCGGAACACTGAAGCTTTCTTT
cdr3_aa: CSAKGPRNTEAFF

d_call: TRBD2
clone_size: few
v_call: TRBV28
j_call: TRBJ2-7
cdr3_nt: TGTGCCAGCAGCCGGACACCGGGACTAGGGAGCGAGCAGTACTTC
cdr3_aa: CASSRTPGLGSEQYF

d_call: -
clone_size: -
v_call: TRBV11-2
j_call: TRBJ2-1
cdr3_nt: TGTGCCAGCAGCTTTTTCGCCCGAAGGGTTCTGTTCTTC
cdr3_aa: CASSFFARRVLFF

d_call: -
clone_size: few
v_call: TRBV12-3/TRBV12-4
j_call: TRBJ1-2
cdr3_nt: TGTGCCAGCAGCCCCTACCGACAGGCCCCTAGCTATGGCTACACCTTC
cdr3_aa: CASSPYRQAPSYGYTF

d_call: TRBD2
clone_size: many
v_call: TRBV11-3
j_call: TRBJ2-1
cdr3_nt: TGTGCCAGCAGCTTAGAAGGACTAGCGGCCTACAATGAGCAGTTCTTC
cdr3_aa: CASSLEGLAAYNEQFF

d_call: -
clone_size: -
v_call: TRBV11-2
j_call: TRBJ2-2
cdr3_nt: TGTGCCAGCAGCCTAGCACCGTCCAACGGGGAGCTGTTTTTT
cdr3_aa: CASSLAPSNGELFF

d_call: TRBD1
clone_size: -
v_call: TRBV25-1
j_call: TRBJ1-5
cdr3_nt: TGTGCCAGCAGCCGGACAGGGTTTCAGCCCCAGCATTTT
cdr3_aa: CASSRTGFQPQHF

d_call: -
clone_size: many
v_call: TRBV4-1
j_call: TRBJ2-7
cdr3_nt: TGCGCCAGCACGCGGGGTTGGGGTTCCTACGAGCAGTACTTC
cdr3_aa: CASTRGWGSYEQYF

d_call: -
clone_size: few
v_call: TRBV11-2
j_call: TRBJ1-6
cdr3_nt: TGTGCCAGCAGCTTAGAGTCCGGGGGGTATTCACCCCTCCACTTT
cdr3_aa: CASSLESGGYSPLHF

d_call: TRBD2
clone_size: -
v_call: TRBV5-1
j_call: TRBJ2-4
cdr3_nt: TGCGCCAGCAGCTTGGGACTAGCGGTCCTAGACGCCAAAAACATTCAGTACTTC
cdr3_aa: CASSLGLAVLDAKNIQYF

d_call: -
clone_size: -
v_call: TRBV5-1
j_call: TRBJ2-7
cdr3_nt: TGCGCCAGCAGCTTGGTCGGGGGTAAACCATCCTACGAGCAGTACTTC
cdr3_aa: CASSLVGGKPSYEQYF

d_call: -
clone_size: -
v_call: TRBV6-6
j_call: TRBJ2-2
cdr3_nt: TGTGCCACACCCAGCGAACACACCGGGGAGCTGTTTTTT
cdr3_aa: CATPSEHTGELFF

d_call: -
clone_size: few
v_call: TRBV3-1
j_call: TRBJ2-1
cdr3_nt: TGTGCCAGCAGCCAAGAAGGCTTCCGCTCCTACAATGAGCAGTTCTTC
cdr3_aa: CASSQEGFRSYNEQFF

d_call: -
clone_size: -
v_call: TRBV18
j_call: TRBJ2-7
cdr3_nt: TGTGCCAGCTCACCTCTTGGCAAGGTTGCTACCGATTTTTCCTCCTACGAGCAGTACTTC
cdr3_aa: CASSPLGKVATDFSSYEQYF

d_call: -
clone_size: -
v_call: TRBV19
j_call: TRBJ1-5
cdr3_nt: TGTGCCAGTAGTATGCCTACCAACAAATGGTATAGCAATCAGCCCCAGCATTTT
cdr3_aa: CASSMPTNKWYSNQPQHF

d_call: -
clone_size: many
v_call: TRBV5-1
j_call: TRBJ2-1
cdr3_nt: TGCGCCAGCAGCCCCCTCGGGGGTTACACACCGTTTCATGAGCAGTTCTTC
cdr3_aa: CASSPLGGYTPFHEQFF

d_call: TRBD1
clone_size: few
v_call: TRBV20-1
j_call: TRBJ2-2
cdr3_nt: TGCAGTGCTAACCCCCAGGACAGGGTAACCGGGGAGCTGTTTTTT
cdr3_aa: CSANPQDRVTGELFF

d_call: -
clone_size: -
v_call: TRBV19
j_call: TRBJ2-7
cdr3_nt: TGTGCCAGTAGTCAACGACATCAGGGATACTACGAGCAGTACTTC
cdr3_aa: CASSQRHQGYYEQYF

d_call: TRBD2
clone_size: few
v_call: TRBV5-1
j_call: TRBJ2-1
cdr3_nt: TGCGCCAGCAGCCTCAGACTAGCGCCAGCGTTATACAATGAGCAGTTCTTC
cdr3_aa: CASSLRLAPALYNEQFF

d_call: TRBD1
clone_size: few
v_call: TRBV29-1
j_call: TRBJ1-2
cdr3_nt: TGCAGCGTCTCCTCAGGGGGTTTTTATGGCTACACCTTC
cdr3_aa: CSVSSGGFYGYTF

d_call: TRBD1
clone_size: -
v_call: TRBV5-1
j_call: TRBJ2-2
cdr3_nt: TGCGCCAGCAGCTCTAACCGTCCAGGGGGGAACACCGGGGAGCTGTTTTTT
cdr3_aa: CASSSNRPGGNTGELFF

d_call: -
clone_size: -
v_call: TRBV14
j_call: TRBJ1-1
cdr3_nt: TGTGCCAGCAGCCAAGACTGGGGGCAGGTGGACACTGAAGCTTTCTTT
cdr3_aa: CASSQDWGQVDTEAFF

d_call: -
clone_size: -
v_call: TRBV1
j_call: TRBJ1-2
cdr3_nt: TGCCCCAGCAGCCAAGATCGAAGGGGCAGGGAGGGGTATGGCTACACCTTC
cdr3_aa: CPSSQDRRGREGYGYTF

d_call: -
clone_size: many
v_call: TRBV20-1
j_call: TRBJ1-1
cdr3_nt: TGCAGTGCTAGAGATCCAAAATCGGGATCTGAAGCTTTCTTT
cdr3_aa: CSARDPKSGSEAFF

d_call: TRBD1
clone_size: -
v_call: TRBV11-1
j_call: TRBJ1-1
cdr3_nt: TGTGTCAGCCCAGCCCAGGACAGGGCAATAATGAACACTGAAGCTTTCTTT
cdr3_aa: CVSPAQDRAIMNTEAFF

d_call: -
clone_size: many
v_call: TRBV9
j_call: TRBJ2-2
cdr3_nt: TGTGCCAGCAGCGTAGGAGGGGGAGAGAGCACCGGGGAGCTGTTTTTT
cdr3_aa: CASSVGGGESTGELFF

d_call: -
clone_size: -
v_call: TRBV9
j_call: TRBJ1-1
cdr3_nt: TGTGCCAGCAGCGTAGTTGGGCCTGCGGGGACTGAAGCTTTCTTT
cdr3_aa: CASSVVGPAGTEAFF

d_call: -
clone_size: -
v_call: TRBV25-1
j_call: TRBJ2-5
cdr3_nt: TGTGCCAGCAGTTCTCAGGGGTTCCAAGAGACCCAGTACTTC
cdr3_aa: CASSSQGFQETQYF

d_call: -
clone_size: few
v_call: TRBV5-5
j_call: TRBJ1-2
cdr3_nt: TGTGCCAGCAACGATGACAGACTCTATGGCTACACCTTC
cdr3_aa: CASNDDRLYGYTF

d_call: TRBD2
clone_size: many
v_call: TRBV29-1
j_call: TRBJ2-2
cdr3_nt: TGCAGCGTTGGACTAGCGGGAGCCGGGGAGCTGTTTTTT
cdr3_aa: CSVGLAGAGELFF

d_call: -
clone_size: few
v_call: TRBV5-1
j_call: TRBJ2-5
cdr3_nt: TGCGCCAGCAGCTTGGGAGGTTCGAAAGAGACCCAGTACTTC
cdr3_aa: CASSLGGSKETQYF

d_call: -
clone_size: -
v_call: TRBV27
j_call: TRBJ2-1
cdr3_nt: TGTGCCAGCAGTCCACCAAATGACAATGAGCAGTTCTTC
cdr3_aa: CASSPPNDNEQFF

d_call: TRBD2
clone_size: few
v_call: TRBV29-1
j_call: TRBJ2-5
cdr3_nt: TGCAGCGTTGAAGGGGGGGACTACCGGATCGGAGAGACCCAGTACTTC
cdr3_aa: CSVEGGDYRIGETQYF

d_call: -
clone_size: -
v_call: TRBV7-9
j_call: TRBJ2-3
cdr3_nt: TGTGCCAGCAGCTTCGAGGACACAGATACGCAGTATTTT
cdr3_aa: CASSFEDTDTQYF